These 5 T cell receptor beta chains share one sample of origin, sequenced in a study of blood T cell repertoires in COVID-19. The data were produced by immunoSEQ multiplex PCR, yet TCRdb's version contains in-frame clones alone and is incomplete. The sample records 250,000 to 300,000 clones, approximately 83% being singletons. Sequencing was performed on PBMCs or T cells enriched from blood (not recorded which). The source of these receptors is a woman aged 50 to 65 who had recovered from COVID-19.

The genes are TRBV11-2 and TRBJ2-2; D not certain. The CDR3 has 14 amino acids. Germline loops: CDR1 SGHAT, CDR2 FQNNGV. Trimming removed 1 base from V and 6 bases from J, with 9 bases in between. This chain's CDR3 is CASSLVSGSGELFF. The CDR3 coding sequence is TGTGCCAGCAGCTTAGTATCCGGGTCCGGGGAGCTGTTTTTT.

This clone was recorded a few times. V and J are TRBV3-1 (or the pseudogene TRBV3-2) and TRBJ2-1; 9 bases match TRBD2. Trimming took 1 base from V and 7 from J; bases not matched to a gene: 8. This CDR3 contains 16 residues. The V gene's germline CDR1 is LGHDT and CDR2 YNNKEL (reference sequence). CDR3 DNA: TGTGCCAGCAGCCAAGCAGTAGCGGGAGAGGGGAATGAGCAGTTCTTC. It codes for CASSQAVAGEGNEQFF.

The V call is TRBV5-4, the J call TRBJ2-7; 7 nucleotides match TRBD2. The ends lost 4 bases at V and 3 bases at J; junction bases unmatched: 13. The CDR3 has 16 amino acids. CDR1 and CDR2 from the germline V gene are SGHNT and YYREEE (reference sequence). CDR3 sequence (DNA): TGTGCCAGCAGCGGGGGGGAGGGAACGATGGGCTACGAGCAGTACTTC. Its translation: CASSGGEGTMGYEQYF.

Comments on this clone: The junction departs from germline at one end; a sequencing error may be responsible. The J gene is TRBJ2-7, the V gene TRBV4-1; D may be TRBD1 (6 bases). The CDR3 covers 14 residues. The V gene's germline CDR1 is MGHRA and CDR2 YSYEKL. The CDR3 reads CASSQDFRQDRRHF. The CDR3 bases are TGCGCCAGCAGCCAAGATTTCAGGCAGGACAGAAGACACTTC.

The chain carries TRBV18 and TRBJ2-7; 10 bases line up with TRBD1. The CDR3 has 14 amino acids. Trimming removed 3 bases from V and 6 bases from J; junction bases left unmatched: 5. Germline CDR1 KGHSH, CDR2 LQKENI. CDR3 DNA: TGTGCCAGCTCACCGTCAGACAGGGGGCGCGAGCAGTACTTC. Its protein product is CASSPSDRGREQYF.